The 12 T cell receptor beta chains below all came from one sample that was sequenced in a study of T cell responses to AZD1222 COVID-19 vaccine. Libraries were prepared by immunoSEQ multiplex PCR; TCRdb keeps only in-frame clonotypes and omits some of them. The repertoire holds about 72,000 clones, with around 87% as singletons. The sequences come from peripheral blood, collected on day 0 of AZD1222 vaccination. The receptors come from an adult in good health.

This chain links TRBV12-3 or TRBV12-4 with TRBJ2-1, with D perhaps matching TRBD2 (6 bases). The CDR3 is 13 amino acids. V shed 10 bases and J shed 0 bases, with 10 bases lying between them. The CDR3 loop reads CATGLSSYNEQFF. CDR3 nucleotide sequence: TGTGCCACCGGACTAAGCTCCTACAATGAGCAGTTCTTC.

V is TRBV15 and J is TRBJ2-3, with a tentative D call TRBD2 (5 bases). CDR1 and CDR2 from the germline V gene are LNHNV and YYDKDF (reference sequence). The CDR3 extends over 14 amino acids. V shed 3 bases and J shed 4 bases, with 11 bases lying between them. This CDR3 is CATSRRGSADTQYF. CDR3 bases: TGTGCCACCAGCAGGAGAGGGTCAGCAGATACGCAGTATTTT.

This chain connects TRBV29-1 to TRBJ1-2, with a weak D call TRBD1 (6 bases). This CDR3 has 13 amino acids. Looked up from germline, CDR1 is SQVTM and CDR2 is ANQGSEA. V lost 7 bases to trimming and J lost 3 bases, with 15 bases between them. The CDR3 DNA reads TGCAGCGCCGATATTAAGGGGGACTATGGCTACACCTTC. This gives the protein CSADIKGDYGYTF.

The chain combines TRBV4-3 with TRBJ1-6; no firm D call. Trimming removed 3 bases at V and 9 bases at J, with 18 bases between. The V gene's germline CDR1 is LGHNA and CDR2 YSLEER. This CDR3 contains 16 residues. The CDR3 reads CASSQRTEASGSPLHF. CDR3 nucleotide sequence: TGCGCCAGCAGCCAGAGGACGGAAGCTTCGGGTTCACCCCTCCACTTT.

This clone was seen once. The chain links TRBV27 to TRBJ1-2; TRBD1 matches 8 bases. Trimming took 6 bases from V and 6 from J; bases not matched to a gene: 9. The CDR3 contains 14 residues. Per germline, CDR1 MNHEY and CDR2 SMNVEV (reference sequence). CDR3 coding DNA: TGTGCCAGCAGCCGACAGGGGTCCCTTCATGGCTACACCTTC. Its translation: CASSRQGSLHGYTF.

V and J are TRBV28 and TRBJ1-1, with D possibly being TRBD1 (5 bases). Germline V CDR1 and CDR2: MDHEN, SYDVKM. V lost 5 bases and J lost 1, with 17 bases in between. The CDR3 contains 16 residues. CDR3 region: CASSTSPGTSNTEAFF. The DNA for the CDR3 is TGTGCCAGCAGTACCTCTCCCGGGACCTCGAACACTGAAGCTTTCTTT.

The rearrangement joins TRBV15 to TRBJ1-4, with unresolved D. Germline V gene lookup returns CDR1 LNHNV and CDR2 YYDKDF (reference sequence). The CDR3 loop spans 16 amino acids. The V and J ends lost 5 bases and 8 bases respectively, with 21 bases between them. The chain's CDR3 is CATSQDKPAGYEKLFF. The CDR3 bases are TGTGCCACCAGCCAAGATAAACCGGCGGGATACGAAAAACTGTTTTTT.

The chain employs TRBV3-1 (or the pseudogene TRBV3-2) and TRBJ2-2, with 14 bases identical to TRBD2. This CDR3 has 18 residues. Per the germline V gene, CDR1 is LGHDT and CDR2 is YNNKEL (reference sequence). With V trimmed by 2 bases and J by 6 bases, 8 bases remained unmatched. The CDR3 nucleotides read TGTGCCAGCAGCCAACCGGGACTAGCGGGGGTACTGGCCGGGGAGCTGTTTTTT. Translating it yields CASSQPGLAGVLAGELFF.

The chain carries TRBV6-5 and TRBJ2-7; 8 bases map to TRBD1. V lost 6 bases, J lost 4 bases, and 2 bases stayed unmatched. The CDR3 totals 12 residues. The germline gives CDR1 MNHEY, CDR2 SVGAGI. The CDR3 protein is CASRRQGYEQYF. In DNA form, the CDR3 reads TGTGCCAGCAGAAGACAGGGGTACGAGCAGTACTTC.

This clone was recorded once. The chain combines TRBV7-6 with TRBJ1-3, with TRBD1 matching 8 bases. The CDR3 covers 16 residues. The junction had 10 bases not matched to a gene; V was cut back by 5 bases and J by 4 bases. CDR1 is SGHVS, CDR2 FNYEAQ, per germline. This CDR3 is CASSQGPGGSGNTIYF. Here the CDR3 DNA reads TGTGCCAGCAGCCAAGGGCCAGGGGGCTCCGGAAACACCATATATTTT.

The chain is built from TRBV5-4 and TRBJ2-4; a weak D match, TRBD1 (7 bases). Germline-derived CDR1 and CDR2 are SGHNT and YYREEE (reference sequence). The ends were cut back, 3 bases at V and 0 bases at J, with 19 bases in the middle. This CDR3 spans 18 amino acids. CDR3 residues: CASSSGGTEALAKNIQYF. The CDR3 nucleotides are TGTGCCAGCAGCTCAGGGGGGACAGAAGCCTTAGCCAAAAACATTCAGTACTTC.

This chain connects TRBV19 to TRBJ2-2; D possibly corresponds to TRBD2 (6 bases). Germline CDR1 and CDR2: LNHDA and SQIVND (reference sequence). The length of the CDR3 is 16 residues. V dropped 7 bases and J dropped 6 bases, with 21 bases sitting between them. CDR3 nucleotides: TGTGCCAGTACCTCCCTGGTAGGAGGGTCGCCCGGGGAGCTGTTTTTT. This translates into CASTSLVGGSPGELFF.